Below, 25 T cell receptor beta chains from the same sample are listed, as sequenced in a study of regulatory T cells in long-lasting Graves disease. Noted time point: newly diagnosed GD, antithyroid drugs for less than 3 months. Preparation of the TCR library used RNA extracted from PBMCs. For TCR beta, libraries came from iRepertoire HTBI primers and Arm-PCR of CDR3 regions. In TCRdb, the multiplex PCR reads were re-called with MiXCR into one record per CDR3 protein. The table has 530,000 or so distinct CDR3 sequences, about 16% seen once; the top ten hold 12%. These records were also assigned to another study, of T cells in Graves' hyperthyroidism and ophthalmopathy.

The sample in question was peripheral blood mononuclear cells (PBMCs), obtained at new diagnosis, from a patient treated with antithyroid drugs. These receptors originate from a man aged 18 to 29 with Graves disease.

This clonotype was counted only a few times. The chain couples TRBV19 to TRBJ2-5; TRBD1 agrees at 9 bases. With V trimmed by 4 bases and J by 4 bases, 7 bases remained unmatched. Germline V CDR1 and CDR2: LNHDA, SQIVND (reference sequence). This CDR3 is 15 amino acids long. CDR3 nucleotide sequence: TGTGCCAGTAGTACCCCGGGACAGGGAGGAGAGACCCAGTACTTC. The encoded protein is CASSTPGQGGETQYF.

This clonotype has a handful of counts. The chain joins TRBV6-1 to TRBJ2-6, with D perhaps matching TRBD1 or TRBD2 (5 bases each). Germline lookup yields CDR1 MNHNS and CDR2 SASEGT. CDR3 length equals 14 residues. V lost 9 bases, J lost 0 bases, and 9 bases lay in between. CDR3 loop: CASPGTSGANVLTF. Here the CDR3 DNA reads TGTGCCAGTCCTGGGACCTCTGGGGCCAACGTCCTGACTTTC.

The table lists this clonotype with many counts. J is TRBJ1-1 and V is TRBV20-1, with 9 bases aligning to TRBD1. Germline CDR1 reads DFQATT; CDR2 reads SNEGSKA (reference sequence). J lost 2 bases, V lost 6 bases, and 7 bases had no gene match. The CDR3 is 14 amino acids. As DNA, the CDR3 is TGCAGTGCGGACGACAGGGGGAGAAACACTGAAGCTTTCTTT. Translating gives CSADDRGRNTEAFF.

The chain combines TRBV3-1 with TRBJ2-5, with 9 nucleotides matching TRBD2. Germline-derived CDR1 and CDR2 are LGHDT and YNNKEL (reference sequence). The trim removed 0 bases at V and 5 bases at J, leaving 19 bases unmatched. The CDR3 extends over 20 amino acids. The CDR3 coding sequence is TGTGCCAGCAGCCAAGATCTAGGACTAGCGAAGGGAGGGAAATTGGAGACCCAGTACTTC. Translated, it gives CASSQDLGLAKGGKLETQYF.

The V call is TRBV25-1, the J call TRBJ2-7; D is undetermined. Germline CDR1 is MGHDK and CDR2 is SYGVNS. V lost 2 bases and J 0 bases, leaving 8 bases between the germline ends. CDR3 length: 14 amino acids. CDR3 loop: CASSEPVRSYEQYF. In nucleotides, the CDR3 is TGTGCCAGCAGTGAACCAGTCCGCTCCTACGAGCAGTACTTC.

The chain joins TRBV10-3 to TRBJ1-5; a possible D gene is TRBD1 (5 bases). Trimming left V 2 bases short and J 5 bases short, with 13 bases between. Germline CDR1 and CDR2: ENHRY and SYGVKD. The CDR3 spans 15 residues. This chain's CDR3 is CAISETDSNHQPQHF. CDR3 DNA sequence: TGTGCCATCAGTGAGACCGACAGTAACCATCAGCCCCAGCATTTT.

The table lists this clonotype with many counts. The chain combines TRBV27 with TRBJ2-2, with 7 bases matching TRBD2. The germline V gene has CDR1 MNHEY and CDR2 SMNVEV (reference sequence). Unmatched junction bases numbered 11, after V lost 10 bases and J lost 3 bases. This CDR3 spans 15 amino acids. The CDR3 here is CATREAGRYTGELFF. The CDR3 region has the DNA TGTGCCACCCGAGAAGCGGGAAGATACACCGGGGAGCTGTTTTTT.

Many counts were recorded for this clonotype. V gene TRBV18 combines with J gene TRBJ2-3, with TRBD2 matching 13 bases. CDR3 length: 15 residues. Germline V gene data show CDR1 as KGHSH and CDR2 as LQKENI. V shed 6 bases, J shed 6 bases, and the junction held 6 bases outside the gene matches. CDR3 loop: CASSRTSGSMDTQYF. CDR3 nucleotides: TGTGCCAGCTCGCGGACTAGCGGGAGTATGGATACGCAGTATTTT.

In its sample, this clonotype was seen many times. The rearrangement joins TRBV7-9 to TRBJ1-1; possible D gene TRBD1, 6 bases. V lost 7 bases to trimming and J lost 0 bases, with 12 bases between them. CDR3 length: 14 amino acids. Germline V CDR1 and CDR2: SEHNR, FQNEAQ (reference sequence). This CDR3 reads CASNLGQVNTEAFF. Here the CDR3 DNA reads TGTGCCAGCAACTTGGGACAAGTGAACACTGAAGCTTTCTTT.

This clonotype was counted ten times or more. The chain recombines TRBV2 with TRBJ1-2; 8 bases agree with TRBD1. The germline V gene has CDR1 SNHLY and CDR2 FYNNEI. With 3 bases clipped from V and 8 bases from J, the junction kept 11 bases outside the gene matches. CDR3 length equals 15 residues. The CDR3 is CASSDEDRESFGYTF. The CDR3 nucleotides read TGTGCCAGCAGTGATGAGGACAGGGAAAGCTTCGGCTACACCTTC.

The chain links TRBV28 to TRBJ2-7, with 7 bases lining up with TRBD1. The length of the CDR3 is 15 residues. V lost 8 bases to trimming and J lost 0 bases; unmatched junction nucleotides: 10. Germline assignment: CDR1 MDHEN and CDR2 SYDVKM. CDR3 loop: CASREAGTVSYEQYF. The CDR3 coding sequence is TGTGCCAGCCGCGAAGCAGGGACAGTCTCCTACGAGCAGTACTTC. Full variable domain (missing parts from reference TRBV28 and TRBJ2-7): DVKVTQSSRYLVKRTGEKVFLECVQDMDHENMFWYRQDPGLGLRLIYFSYDVKMKEKGDIPEGYSVSREKKERFSLILESASTNQTSMYLCASREAGTVSYEQYFGPGTRLTVT.

This clonotype was counted at least ten times. This chain connects TRBV28 to TRBJ2-7; 7 bases are a match to TRBD1. CDR3 length equals 14 residues. Germline V gene sequence: CDR1 MDHEN, CDR2 SYDVKM. V dropped 4 bases and J dropped 4; count of bases not matched to a gene: 7. CDR3 in DNA: TGTGCCAGCAGTTCAGGGACAGTCCCTTACGAGCAGTACTTC. Protein: CASSSGTVPYEQYF. Variable domain in full (rest from reference TRBV28 and TRBJ2-7): DVKVTQSSRYLVKRTGEKVFLECVQDMDHENMFWYRQDPGLGLRLIYFSYDVKMKEKGDIPEGYSVSREKKERFSLILESASTNQTSMYLCASSSGTVPYEQYFGPGTRLTVT.

This clonotype has a handful of counts. The rearrangement links TRBV25-1 to TRBJ2-3; no reliable D call. The CDR3 extends over 13 amino acids. Trimming left V 1 base short and J 2 bases short, with 4 bases between. Per the germline V gene, CDR1 is MGHDK and CDR2 is SYGVNS. DNA of the CDR3: TGTGCCAGCAGTGAATTCCACACAGATACGCAGTATTTT. Residues: CASSEFHTDTQYF.

Concerning this clonotype: Likely a read error: the CDR3 ends without its conserved phenylalanine or tryptophan. The chain is built from TRBV20-1 and TRBJ1-3; 9 positions agree with TRBD1. This CDR3 is 14 amino acids long. V dropped 4 bases and J dropped 3; count of bases not matched to a gene: 4. Germline V gives CDR1 DFQATT, CDR2 SNEGSKA (reference sequence). CDR3 sequence: CSATQDRGGNTIYL. CDR3 nucleotide sequence: TGCAGTGCTACCCAGGACAGGGGTGGAAACACCATATATCTT.

This clonotype has a count of ten or more. The CDR3 reads CASSLRDRGPGQPQHF. DNA of the CDR3: TGTGCCAGCAGCTTACGGGACAGGGGGCCAGGTCAGCCCCAGCATTTT. J is TRBJ1-5 and V is TRBV7-8; 12 positions match TRBD1. The CDR3 consists of 16 residues. The trim removed 2 bases at V and 6 bases at J, leaving 5 bases unmatched. Germline lookup yields CDR1 SGHVS and CDR2 FQNEAQ.

V usage is TRBV10-3 and J usage is TRBJ1-2; D remains unclear. Germline loops: CDR1 ENHRY, CDR2 SYGVKD. With 0 bases removed from V and 6 bases from J, the gap between germline ends came to 8 bases. The length of the CDR3 is 13 residues. CDR3 region: CAISESVSNGYTF. CDR3 DNA: TGTGCCATCAGTGAGTCGGTCTCAAATGGCTACACCTTC.

The chain couples TRBV5-5 to TRBJ2-2; 7 bases map to TRBD1. The CDR3 has 18 amino acids. The J segment lost 1 base and the V segment lost 4 bases, leaving 13 bases of the junction unmatched. Per germline, CDR1 SGHKS and CDR2 YYEKEE (reference sequence). The DNA of the CDR3 is TGTGCCAGCAGCCCCTCACCCCCGGGACAGATGAACACCGGGGAGCTGTTTTTT. It encodes CASSPSPPGQMNTGELFF. Full variable domain (remainder filled in from reference TRBV5-5 and TRBJ2-2): DAGVTQSPTHLIKTRGQQVTLRCSPISGHKSVSWYQQVLGQGPQFIFQYYEKEERGRGNFPDRFSARQFPNYSSELNVNALLLGDSALYLCASSPSPPGQMNTGELFFGEGSRLTVL.

The J gene is TRBJ2-2, the V gene TRBV4-1; D remains unclear. V lost 1 base, J lost 5 bases, and 14 bases lay in between. The CDR3 has 16 amino acids. Germline V gene sequence: CDR1 MGHRA, CDR2 YSYEKL. The CDR3 nucleotides are TGCGCCAGCAGCCAAGTGCGTACTACTTTAACCGGGGAGCTGTTTTTT. Translating it yields CASSQVRTTLTGELFF.

The rearrangement uses TRBV27 and TRBJ2-5; 7 nucleotides match TRBD1. Germline CDR1 and CDR2: MNHEY and SMNVEV (reference sequence). V lost 8 bases to trimming and J lost 5 bases; unmatched junction nucleotides: 8. The CDR3 contains 13 residues. The DNA of the CDR3 is TGTGCCAGCGGGAACAGGGGCGAGGAGACCCAGTACTTC. Its translation: CASGNRGEETQYF.

The chain couples TRBV7-2 to TRBJ2-2; 13 nucleotides match TRBD2. The J segment lost 8 bases and the V segment lost 2 bases, leaving 14 bases of the junction unmatched. The CDR3 spans 19 residues. CDR1 is SGHTA, CDR2 FQGNSA, per germline. CDR3 in DNA: TGTGCCAGCAGCTTAACAGGACTAGCGGGAGCGATAAGAAGGGGGGAGCTGTTTTTT. Translating gives CASSLTGLAGAIRRGELFF.

The CDR3, as DNA: TGCAGTGCGGACCGGGACAGGTCCTACGAGCAGTACTTC. Protein product: CSADRDRSYEQYF. The chain joins TRBV20-1 to TRBJ2-7; 8 nucleotides align to TRBD1. Germline V gene lookup returns CDR1 DFQATT and CDR2 SNEGSKA (reference sequence). V shed 6 bases, J shed 1 base, and the junction held 5 bases outside the gene matches. CDR3 length: 13 amino acids.

This clonotype has ten or more counts. The gene calls are TRBV6-5 and TRBJ1-1; D is undetermined. The V gene's germline CDR1 is MNHEY and CDR2 SVGAGI. Trimming took off 0 bases at V and 2 bases at J, with 7 bases between the two ends. The CDR3 runs 14 residues. CDR3 sequence: CASSYSPANTEAFF. The CDR3 region has the DNA TGTGCCAGCAGTTACTCCCCGGCCAACACTGAAGCTTTCTTT.

This clonotype appeared a few times. The chain couples TRBV19 to TRBJ1-1, with D hard to call. Trimming cost V 5 bases and J 0 bases, with 13 bases left between them. This CDR3 comprises 15 residues. Germline V gene lookup returns CDR1 LNHDA and CDR2 SQIVND (reference sequence). Here the CDR3 reads CASSPRSGLNTEAFF. CDR3 DNA: TGTGCCAGTAGTCCGCGCAGTGGGCTGAACACTGAAGCTTTCTTT.

The genes are TRBV12-3 or TRBV12-4 and TRBJ2-2, with 8 positions matching TRBD1. V lost 6 bases and J lost 8; bases outside the gene matches: 11. There are 15 residues in the CDR3. The CDR3 DNA sequence: TGTGCCAGCAGACTTATGCGGACAGGGAATGGGGAGCTGTTTTTT. It specifies CASRLMRTGNGELFF.

The sample holds a few counts of this clonotype. The chain couples TRBV18 to TRBJ2-5; 8 bases align to TRBD2. V dropped 0 bases and J dropped 6; count of bases not matched to a gene: 12. The germline gives CDR1 KGHSH, CDR2 LQKENI. This CDR3 contains 17 residues. This chain's CDR3 is CASSPPEGSGTRQTQYF. For the CDR3, the DNA is TGTGCCAGCTCACCACCAGAGGGTAGCGGGACCCGACAGACCCAGTACTTC.